Sequencing of this TCR beta chain was carried out in a study of blood T cell repertoires in COVID-19. Overall study context: Some COVID-19 samples were acute and others convalescent; all came from the United States, Italy and Spain.

Original processing methods: Nucleated cell number was recorded as an estimate derived from reference gene primer amplification. Profiled with immunoSEQ multiplex PCR; TCRdb holds only in-frame clones, not every one. V, J and clone size reflect that table, while D and trimming were determined from the DNA. The table shows some 130,000 clones, with 70% to 90% occurring only once. Trimming at V came to 4 bases and at J to 5 bases, leaving 7 bases not matched to a gene. The CDR3 runs 15 residues. Looked up from germline, CDR1 is SGHRS and CDR2 is YFSETQ. V usage is TRBV5-1 and J usage is TRBJ2-1; 9 nucleotides match TRBD1. This TCR derives from a woman in her sixties with acute or convalescent COVID-19. The sequenced sample was peripheral blood. CDR3 DNA: TGCGCCAGCAGCCCACCGGGACAGGGAAACAATGAGCAGTTCTTC. Its protein product is CASSPPGQGNNEQFF.